This T cell receptor (beta chain) was observed in a study of B cell selection in AIRE deficiency. General study results and limits: Healthy donors alone shared approximately 30% of fewer than 4,000 Treg sequences; patients alone less than 9.5%. CDR3s were shorter in shared Treg sequences, reflecting few non-templated nucleotide insertions. AIRE-deficient Tconv and Treg repertoires matched healthy donors in TCRBV, CDR3 length, diversity.

In the case of this clone: Its antigen is still unknown.

Clones were sequenced by immunoSEQ multiplex PCR, and TCRdb holds only the in-frame ones, with some missing. The sample records approximately 26,000 clones, about 92% being singletons. Regulatory T cells were sorted as CD4+CD25hiCD127low/negative. This CDR3 has 17 amino acids. CDR1 LNHDA and CDR2 SQIVND come from the germline V gene (reference sequence). V shed 5 bases, J shed 5 bases, and the junction held 14 bases outside the gene matches. The source of this sequence is a human donor in good health. The sequenced material came from CD4+CD25+ Tregs sorted from PBMCs. This sequence joins TRBV19 and TRBJ1-2; 10 nucleotides agree with TRBD1. The DNA for the CDR3 is TGTGCCAGTAGTGGGGTGACAGGGGGCGCGATATGGTATGGCTACACCTTC. Encoded protein: CASSGVTGGAIWYGYTF. The full variable domain, with the rest looked up from reference TRBV19 and TRBJ1-2, is DGGITQSPKYLFRKEGQNVTLSCEQNLNHDAMYWYRQDPGQGLRLIYYSQIVNDFQKGDIAEGYSVSREKKESFPLTVTSAQKNPTAFYLCASSGVTGGAIWYGYTFGSGTRLTVV.